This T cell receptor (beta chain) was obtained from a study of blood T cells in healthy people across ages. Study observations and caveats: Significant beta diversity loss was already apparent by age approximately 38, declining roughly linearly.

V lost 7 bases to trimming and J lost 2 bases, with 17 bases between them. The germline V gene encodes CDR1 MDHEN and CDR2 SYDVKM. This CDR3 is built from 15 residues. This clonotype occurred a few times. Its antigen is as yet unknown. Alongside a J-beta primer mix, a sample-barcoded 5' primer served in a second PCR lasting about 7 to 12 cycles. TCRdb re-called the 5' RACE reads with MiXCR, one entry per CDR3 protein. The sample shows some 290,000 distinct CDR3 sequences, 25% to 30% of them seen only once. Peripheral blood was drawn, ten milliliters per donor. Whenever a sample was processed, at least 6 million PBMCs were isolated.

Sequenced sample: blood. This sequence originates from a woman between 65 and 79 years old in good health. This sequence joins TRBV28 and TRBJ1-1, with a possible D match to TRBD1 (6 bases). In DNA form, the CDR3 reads TGTGCCAGCACCCCTCCAGGGGCGGCCAACACTGAAGCTTTCTTT. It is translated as CASTPPGAANTEAFF.